The rows below give T cell receptor beta chains drawn from one sample of a study of shared clonotypes between healthy human individuals. Here immunoSEQ multiplex PCR was the method, and the copy in TCRdb shows in-frame clones only, minus some. The sample carries millions of clones, 85% to 95% recorded once. The sample was naive CD4+ T cells sorted from blood. The source of these receptors is a young man in good health. Each CDR3 is given with its conserved first and last residue. The order of the fields is V gene, J gene, clone size, D gene, CDR3 protein, CDR3 DNA. The D gene is left open where the match is weak. Expanded clones get a size class; other rows say once, few or many, or leave the size out.

>TRBV10-2|TRBJ2-7|-|-
CASSMQALTYEQYF
TGCGCCAGCAGCATGCAGGCCTTGACCTACGAGCAGTACTTC
>TRBV29-1|TRBJ2-7|-|TRBD1
CSVGPDRGIGEQYF
TGCAGCGTTGGGCCGGACAGGGGTATTGGCGAGCAGTACTTC
>TRBV5-1|TRBJ2-7|-|TRBD2
CASSPGDYLYEQYF
TGCGCCAGCAGCCCCGGGGACTATCTCTACGAGCAGTACTTC
>TRBV6-5|TRBJ1-1|-|-
CASRIGSGAPAFF
TGTGCCAGCAGGATCGGTTCCGGGGCTCCAGCTTTCTTT
>TRBV27|TRBJ2-5|-|TRBD1
CASSLGQGVWTQYF
TGTGCCAGCAGTTTGGGACAGGGGGTGTGGACCCAGTACTTC
>TRBV30|TRBJ2-1|-|-
CAGRRISYNEQFF
TGTGCCGGAAGGCGGATCTCCTACAATGAGCAGTTCTTC
>TRBV10-3|TRBJ2-3|-|TRBD2
CAISGTSGNTDTQYF
TGTGCCATCTCGGGGACTAGCGGGAATACAGATACGCAGTATTTT
>TRBV5-5|TRBJ1-6|few|-
CASSLVSGLYNSPLHF
TGTGCCAGCAGCTTGGTGTCGGGTTTGTACAATTCACCCCTCCACTTT
>TRBV5-1|TRBJ2-2|once|-
CASKGAGSVGELFF
TGCGCCAGCAAAGGTGCTGGGTCTGTAGGGGAGCTGTTTTTT
>TRBV27|TRBJ2-2|once|-
CASSSTVPTGELFF
TGTGCCAGCAGTTCGACCGTTCCGACCGGGGAGCTGTTTTTT
>TRBV11-3|TRBJ2-7|-|-
CASSLSSLARQYF
TGTGCCAGCAGCTTATCTTCTTTGGCCCGTCAGTACTTC
>TRBV5-1|TRBJ2-2|-|-
CASSPGHAVTGELFF
TGCGCCAGCAGCCCGGGACACGCAGTCACCGGGGAGCTGTTTTTT
>TRBV9|TRBJ2-6|once|TRBD1
CASSPTRAGTGTDVLTF
TGTGCCAGCAGCCCAACACGGGCCGGGACAGGCACCGACGTCCTGACTTTC
>TRBV5-1|TRBJ2-1|-|TRBD2
CASSLGNGGRNEQFF
TGCGCCAGCAGCTTGGGAAACGGCGGGAGAAATGAGCAGTTCTTC
>TRBV5-4|TRBJ2-1|-|TRBD1
CASSSDATGGFF
TGTGCCAGCAGCTCCGACGCGACAGGGGGGTTCTTC
>TRBV14|TRBJ1-1|-|-
CASSQVGSRNTEAFF
TGTGCCAGCAGCCAAGTCGGCTCGAGAAACACTGAAGCTTTCTTT
>TRBV10-3|TRBJ2-3|-|-
CAISELAGSTDTQYF
TGTGCCATCAGTGAGTTGGCGGGAAGCACAGATACGCAGTATTTT
>TRBV20-1|TRBJ2-3|-|-
CSARLGDTQYF
TGCAGTGCAAGACTGGGAGATACGCAGTATTTT
>TRBV19|TRBJ2-1|-|-
CASSPPLVPYNEQFF
TGTGCCAGTAGTCCCCCCCTCGTCCCGTACAATGAGCAGTTCTTC
>TRBV7-8|TRBJ2-5|-|TRBD2
CASSPLAGGRQETQYF
TGTGCCAGCAGTCCGCTAGCGGGGGGGCGTCAAGAGACCCAGTACTTC
>TRBV7-2|TRBJ2-5|-|-
CASSYGLGGQYF
TGTGCCAGCAGCTACGGGTTAGGGGGCCAGTACTTC
>TRBV10-1|TRBJ2-2|-|-
CASSRLVGTGELFF
TGCGCCAGCAGTAGGCTAGTAGGGACCGGGGAGCTGTTTTTT
>TRBV2|TRBJ1-2|-|-
CASTVGGRVGGYTF
TGTGCCAGCACAGTCGGTGGCAGGGTGGGTGGCTACACCTTC
>TRBV19|TRBJ1-6|-|TRBD1
CASSSTGELYNSPLHF
TGTGCCAGTAGTTCCACAGGGGAGCTCTACAATTCACCCCTCCACTTT
>TRBV19|TRBJ1-1|few|-
CASSIGRNTEAFF
TGTGCCAGTAGTATAGGGAGGAACACTGAAGCTTTCTTT
>TRBV5-1|TRBJ2-3|few|TRBD2
CASSPGLAGGTDTQYF
TGCGCCAGCAGCCCGGGACTAGCGGGAGGGACAGATACGCAGTATTTT
>TRBV27|TRBJ1-3|-|-
CASSLQAGNTIYF
TGTGCCAGCAGCCTACAGGCTGGAAACACCATATATTTT
>TRBV5-1|TRBJ2-7|-|TRBD1
CASSRQDRDGYEQYF
TGCGCCAGCAGCCGCCAAGACAGGGATGGATACGAGCAGTACTTC
>TRBV21-1|TRBJ1-5|-|-
CASSARRGPRPRLGNQPQHF
TGTGCCAGCAGCGCCCGAAGGGGACCTCGGCCCAGGTTGGGCAATCAGCCCCAGCATTTT
>TRBV9|TRBJ2-2|-|TRBD2
CASSVQSGTNTGELFF
TGTGCCAGCAGCGTTCAAAGCGGGACGAACACCGGGGAGCTGTTTTTT
>TRBV5-1|TRBJ1-2|-|-
CASSRETGTYGYTF
TGCGCCAGCAGCCGAGAAACAGGGACCTATGGCTACACCTTC
>TRBV28|TRBJ1-2|-|-
CASRPGVYGYTF
TGTGCCAGCAGGCCTGGGGTGTATGGCTACACCTTC
>TRBV9|TRBJ1-1|-|-
CASSVPRVMNTEAFF
TGTGCCAGCAGCGTACCTCGGGTGATGAACACTGAAGCTTTCTTT
>TRBV19|TRBJ2-5|-|-
CASSNGALGETQYF
TGTGCCAGTAGTAACGGAGCGCTCGGAGAGACCCAGTACTTC
>TRBV5-1|TRBJ2-7|-|TRBD2
CASSLASGGAVTYEQYF
TGCGCCAGCAGCTTGGCTAGCGGGGGGGCTGTTACCTACGAGCAGTACTTC
>TRBV9|TRBJ2-1|-|TRBD2
CASSVASGLGNEQFF
TGTGCCAGCAGCGTAGCTAGTGGACTAGGGAATGAGCAGTTCTTC
>TRBV18|TRBJ2-7|-|-
CASSRLQVADEQYF
TGTGCCAGCTCACGATTGCAGGTAGCGGACGAGCAGTACTTC
>TRBV7-2|TRBJ1-3|-|-
CASSSQGGSGNTIYF
TGTGCCAGCAGTTCACAGGGAGGGTCTGGAAACACCATATATTTT
>TRBV9|TRBJ2-3|-|TRBD2
CASSATSGSTDTQYF
TGTGCCAGCAGCGCGACTAGCGGGAGCACAGATACGCAGTATTTT
>TRBV10-3|TRBJ2-6|-|-
CAISPGSRDGANVLTF
TGTGCCATCAGTCCTGGGTCCAGGGATGGGGCCAACGTCCTGACTTTC
>TRBV18|TRBJ1-4|-|-
CASSPLGRATNEKLFF
TGTGCCAGCTCACCACTTGGGCGGGCAACTAATGAAAAACTGTTTTTT
>TRBV18|TRBJ2-3|-|-
CASSVTTTNTDTQYF
TGTGCCAGCTCAGTCACCACCACCAACACAGATACGCAGTATTTT
>TRBV5-1|TRBJ2-1|-|-
CASSRLQGGEQFF
TGCGCCAGCAGCCGCCTTCAAGGGGGTGAGCAGTTCTTC
>TRBV19|TRBJ2-7|-|TRBD2
CASSKPVGSGRLLSSYEQYF
TGTGCCAGTAGTAAACCCGTCGGTAGCGGGAGACTACTGAGCTCCTACGAGCAGTACTTC
>TRBV13|TRBJ2-3|-|TRBD1
CASSLEQGANWDGTDTQYF
TGTGCCAGCAGCTTAGAGCAGGGGGCAAACTGGGATGGCACAGATACGCAGTATTTT
>TRBV2|TRBJ1-2|-|-
CASTAYYGYTF
TGTGCCAGCACAGCTTACTATGGCTACACCTTC
>TRBV4-1|TRBJ2-3|-|-
CASSQDHVADTQYF
TGCGCCAGCAGCCAAGATCACGTGGCGGATACGCAGTATTTT
>TRBV5-1|TRBJ2-7|-|-
CASSLGAAGPIYEQYF
TGCGCCAGCAGCTTGGGGGCGGCAGGCCCCATCTACGAGCAGTACTTC
>TRBV6-6|TRBJ2-7|-|-
CASIQGGSYEQYF
TGTGCCAGCATCCAGGGGGGTTCCTACGAGCAGTACTTC
>TRBV27|TRBJ1-1|-|TRBD1
CASLAIYGWGQGSMNTEAFF
TGTGCCAGCCTCGCGATTTACGGTTGGGGACAGGGGTCTATGAACACTGAAGCTTTCTTT
>TRBV6-1|TRBJ2-7|-|TRBD2
CATQSGLGPYEQYF
TGTGCCACTCAATCGGGACTAGGTCCCTACGAGCAGTACTTC
>TRBV6-6|TRBJ2-7|-|TRBD1
CASSLQIGQGLYEQYF
TGTGCCAGCAGTTTACAAATCGGACAGGGGCTATACGAGCAGTACTTC
>TRBV29-1|TRBJ1-3|-|TRBD1
CSVATGAGNTIYF
TGCAGCGTGGCTACAGGGGCTGGAAACACCATATATTTT
>TRBV10-2|TRBJ2-3|-|TRBD2
CATELAGGTDTQYF
TGCGCCACCGAACTAGCGGGGGGCACAGATACGCAGTATTTT
>TRBV27|TRBJ1-4|-|TRBD1
CASSGTGEKLFF
TGTGCCAGCAGTGGGACAGGGGAAAAACTGTTTTTT
>TRBV6-5|TRBJ1-1|-|-
CASSYRGYTEAFF
TGTGCCAGCAGTTACAGGGGGTACACTGAAGCTTTCTTT
>TRBV2|TRBJ2-7|-|-
CATQKDDNEQYF
TGTGCCACACAGAAGGACGACAACGAGCAGTACTTC